Detailed here is one T cell receptor beta chain. Its antigen is currently unknown. TCRdb recomputed calls from the RT-PCR reads with MiXCR, one row per CDR3 protein. The sample gives about 500,000 distinct CDR3 sequences, approximately 13% of which show up once; about 12% is in the top ten. This record comes from a study of response to subunit inactivated influenza vaccine. Study results and limitations: Each seasonal influenza vaccination, the authors suggested, recruits few new T cells.

Sequenced here: PBMCs from blood, sampled roughly 47 days after vaccination. The receptor was derived from a man in his fifties who received an inactivated influenza vaccine.

DNA of the CDR3: TGTGCCAGCAGGCCGGGACAGACGAACACCGGGGAGCTGTTTTTT. This gives the protein CASRPGQTNTGELFF. The V call is TRBV6-1, the J call TRBJ2-2, with 7 bases that match TRBD1. CDR3 length equals 15 residues. V lost 6 bases to trimming and J lost 0 bases; unmatched junction nucleotides: 4. CDR1 MNHNS and CDR2 SASEGT come from the germline V gene.